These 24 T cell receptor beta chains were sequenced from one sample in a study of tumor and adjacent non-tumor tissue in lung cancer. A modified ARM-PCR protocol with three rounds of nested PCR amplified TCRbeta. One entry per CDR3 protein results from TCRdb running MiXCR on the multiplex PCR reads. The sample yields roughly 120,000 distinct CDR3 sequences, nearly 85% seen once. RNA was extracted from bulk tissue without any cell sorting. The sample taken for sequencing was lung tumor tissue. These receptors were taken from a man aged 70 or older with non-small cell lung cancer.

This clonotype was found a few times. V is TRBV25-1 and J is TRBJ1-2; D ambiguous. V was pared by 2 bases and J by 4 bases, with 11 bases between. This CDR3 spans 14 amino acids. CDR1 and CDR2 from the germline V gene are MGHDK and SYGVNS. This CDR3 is CASSESDNSYGYTF. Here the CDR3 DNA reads TGTGCCAGCAGTGAAAGCGACAATAGCTATGGCTACACCTTC.

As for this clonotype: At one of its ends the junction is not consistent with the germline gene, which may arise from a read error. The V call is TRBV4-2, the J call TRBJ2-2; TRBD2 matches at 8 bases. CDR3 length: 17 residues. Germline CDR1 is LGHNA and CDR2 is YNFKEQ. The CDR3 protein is CASNRYGRGANTGELLF. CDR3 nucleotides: TGTGCCAGCAACCGGTATGGGCGGGGGGCCAACACCGGGGAGCTGTTATTT.

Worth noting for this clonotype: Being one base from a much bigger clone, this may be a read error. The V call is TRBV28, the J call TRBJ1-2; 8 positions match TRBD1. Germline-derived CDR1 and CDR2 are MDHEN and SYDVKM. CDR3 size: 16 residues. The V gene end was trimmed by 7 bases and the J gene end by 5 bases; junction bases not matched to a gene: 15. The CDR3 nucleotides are TGTGCCAGCACCCTCACCGGGACAGGCTGGAATTATGGCTACACCTTC. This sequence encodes CASTLTGTGWNYGYTF.

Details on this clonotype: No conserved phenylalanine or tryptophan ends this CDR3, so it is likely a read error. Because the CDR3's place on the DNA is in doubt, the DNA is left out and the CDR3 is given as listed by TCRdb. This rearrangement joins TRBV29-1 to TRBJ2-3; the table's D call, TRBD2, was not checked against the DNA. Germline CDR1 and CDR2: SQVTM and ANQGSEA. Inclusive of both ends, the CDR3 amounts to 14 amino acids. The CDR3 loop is CSAAGTSGTDTHYS.

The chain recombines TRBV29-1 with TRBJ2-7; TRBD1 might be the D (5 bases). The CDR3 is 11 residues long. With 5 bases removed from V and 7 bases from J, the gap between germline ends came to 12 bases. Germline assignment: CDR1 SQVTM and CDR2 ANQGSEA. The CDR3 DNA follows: TGCAGCGTTAAATGGGGCTGGGAGCAGTACTTC. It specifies CSVKWGWEQYF.

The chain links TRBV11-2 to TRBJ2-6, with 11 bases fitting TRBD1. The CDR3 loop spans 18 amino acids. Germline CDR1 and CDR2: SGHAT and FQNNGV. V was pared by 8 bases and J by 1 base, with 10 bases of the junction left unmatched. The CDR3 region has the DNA TGTGCCAGCGGCCCCGGGACAGGGGGTTCTTCTGGGGCCAACGTCCTGACTTTC. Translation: CASGPGTGGSSGANVLTF.

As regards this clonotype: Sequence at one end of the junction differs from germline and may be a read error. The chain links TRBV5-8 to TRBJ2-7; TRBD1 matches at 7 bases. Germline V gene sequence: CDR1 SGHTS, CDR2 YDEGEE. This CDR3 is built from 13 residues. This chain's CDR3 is CPSSTFDRDEQYF. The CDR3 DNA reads TGTCCCAGTAGCACCTTTGACAGGGACGAGCAGTACTTC. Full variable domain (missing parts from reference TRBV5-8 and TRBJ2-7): EAGVTQSPTHLIKTRGQQATLRCSPISGHTSVYWYQQALGLGLQFLLWYDEGEERNRGNFPPRFSGRQFPNYSSELNVNALELEDSALYLCPSSTFDRDEQYFGPGTRLTVT.

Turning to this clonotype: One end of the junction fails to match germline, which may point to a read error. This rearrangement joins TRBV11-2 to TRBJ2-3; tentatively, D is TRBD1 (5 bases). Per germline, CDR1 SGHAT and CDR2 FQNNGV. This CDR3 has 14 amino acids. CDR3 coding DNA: TGTGCCAGCAGTCTAACCCCAGGGTCAAATAGGCAGTACTTT. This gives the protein CASSLTPGSNRQYF.

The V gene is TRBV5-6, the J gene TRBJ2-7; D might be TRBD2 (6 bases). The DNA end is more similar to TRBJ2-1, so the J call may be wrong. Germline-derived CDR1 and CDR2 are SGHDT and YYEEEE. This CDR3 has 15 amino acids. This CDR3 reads CASSLGTGGVYEQFF. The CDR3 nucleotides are TGTGCCAGCAGCCTAGGGACTGGCGGGGTCTACGAGCAGTTCTTC.

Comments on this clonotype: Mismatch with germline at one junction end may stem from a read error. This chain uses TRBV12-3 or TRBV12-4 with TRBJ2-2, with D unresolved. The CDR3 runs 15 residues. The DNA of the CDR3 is TGTGCCATCAAGATCTTTCCTCTGAACACCCGGGAGCTGTTTTTT. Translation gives CAIKIFPLNTRELFF.

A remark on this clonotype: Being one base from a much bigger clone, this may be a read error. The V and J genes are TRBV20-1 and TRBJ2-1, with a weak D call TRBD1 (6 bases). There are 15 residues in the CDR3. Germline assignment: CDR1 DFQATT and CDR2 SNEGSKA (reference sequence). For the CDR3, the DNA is TGCTGTGCTAGAGGGGGTAGCGTCTCCAACAATGAGCAGTTCTTC. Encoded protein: CCARGGSVSNNEQFF.

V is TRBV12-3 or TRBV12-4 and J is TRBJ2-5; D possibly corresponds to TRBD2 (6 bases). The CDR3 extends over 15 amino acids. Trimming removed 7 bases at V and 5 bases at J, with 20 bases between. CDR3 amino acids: CASMGLSGVVETQYF. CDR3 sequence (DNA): TGTGCCAGCATGGGGCTATCGGGAGTGGTGGAGACCCAGTACTTC.

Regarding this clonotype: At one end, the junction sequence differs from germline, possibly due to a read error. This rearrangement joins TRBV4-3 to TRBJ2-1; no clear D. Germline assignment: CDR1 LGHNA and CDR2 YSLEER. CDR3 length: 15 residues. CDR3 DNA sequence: TGTGCCAGCAGCCAAGTTACTACCCTTGGGGATGAGCAGTTCTTT. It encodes CASSQVTTLGDEQFF.

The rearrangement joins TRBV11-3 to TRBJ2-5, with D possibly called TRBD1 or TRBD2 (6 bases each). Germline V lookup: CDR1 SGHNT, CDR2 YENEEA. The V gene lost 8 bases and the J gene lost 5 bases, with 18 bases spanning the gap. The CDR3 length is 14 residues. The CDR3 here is CASPSSRGRETQYF. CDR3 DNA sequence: TGTGCCAGCCCTTCCAGCCGGGGGCGGGAGACCCAGTACTTC. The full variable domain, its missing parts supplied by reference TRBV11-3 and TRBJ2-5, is EAGVVQSPRYKIIEKKQPVAFWCNPISGHNTLYWYLQNLGQGPELLIRYENEEAVDDSQLPKDRFSAERLKGVDSTLKIQPAELGDSAVYLCASPSSRGRETQYFGPGTRLLVL.

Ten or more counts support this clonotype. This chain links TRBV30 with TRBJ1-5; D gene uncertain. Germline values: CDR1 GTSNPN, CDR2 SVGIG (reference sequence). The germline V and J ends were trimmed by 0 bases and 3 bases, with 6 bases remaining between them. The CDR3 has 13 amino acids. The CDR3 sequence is CAWSVLDNQPQHF. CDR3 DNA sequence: TGTGCCTGGAGTGTACTCGACAATCAGCCCCAGCATTTT.

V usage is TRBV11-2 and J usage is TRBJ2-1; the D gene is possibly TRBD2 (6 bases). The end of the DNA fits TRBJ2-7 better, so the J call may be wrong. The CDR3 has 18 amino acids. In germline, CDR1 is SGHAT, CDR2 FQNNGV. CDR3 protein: CASSSHVRDLASYNEQYF. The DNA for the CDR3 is TGTGCCAGCAGCTCACATGTGCGGGACTTGGCCTCCTACAATGAGCAGTACTTC.

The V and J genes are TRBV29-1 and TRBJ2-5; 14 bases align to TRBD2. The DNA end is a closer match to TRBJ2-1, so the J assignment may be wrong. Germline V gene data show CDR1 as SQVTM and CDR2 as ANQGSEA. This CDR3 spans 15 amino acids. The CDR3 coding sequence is TGCAGTGTGGATGGACTAGCGGGGGGTAAGGAGACCCAGTTCTTC. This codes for CSVDGLAGGKETQFF.

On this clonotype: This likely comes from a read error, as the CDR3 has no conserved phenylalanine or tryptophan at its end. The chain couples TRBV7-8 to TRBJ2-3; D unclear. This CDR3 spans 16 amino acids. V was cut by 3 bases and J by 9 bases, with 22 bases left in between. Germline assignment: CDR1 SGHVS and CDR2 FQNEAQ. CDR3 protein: CASSFLLWGNRDTQYL. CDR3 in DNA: TGTGCCAGCAGCTTCTTATTATGGGGAAACAGAGACACGCAGTATCTT.

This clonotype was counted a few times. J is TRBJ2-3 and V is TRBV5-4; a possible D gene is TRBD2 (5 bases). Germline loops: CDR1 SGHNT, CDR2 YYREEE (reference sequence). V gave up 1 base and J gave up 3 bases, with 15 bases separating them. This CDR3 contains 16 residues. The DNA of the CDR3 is TGTGCCAGCAGCTTGTGTCTAGCTGGAGTTACAGATACGCAGTATTTT. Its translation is CASSLCLAGVTDTQYF.

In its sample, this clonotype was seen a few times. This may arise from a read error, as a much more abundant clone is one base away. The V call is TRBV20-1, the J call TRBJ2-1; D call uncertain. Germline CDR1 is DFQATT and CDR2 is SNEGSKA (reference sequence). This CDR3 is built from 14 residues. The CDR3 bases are TGCACTGCGGTGACGAGCCTCTTAATGCATGAGCAGTTCTTC. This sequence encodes CTAVTSLLMHEQFF.

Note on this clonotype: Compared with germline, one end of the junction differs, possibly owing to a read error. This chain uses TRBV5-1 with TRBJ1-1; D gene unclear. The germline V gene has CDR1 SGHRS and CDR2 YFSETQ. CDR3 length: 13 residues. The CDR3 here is CASSLVADTEAFF. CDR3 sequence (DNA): TGCGCCAGCAGTTTGGTTGCAGATACTGAAGCTTTCTTT.

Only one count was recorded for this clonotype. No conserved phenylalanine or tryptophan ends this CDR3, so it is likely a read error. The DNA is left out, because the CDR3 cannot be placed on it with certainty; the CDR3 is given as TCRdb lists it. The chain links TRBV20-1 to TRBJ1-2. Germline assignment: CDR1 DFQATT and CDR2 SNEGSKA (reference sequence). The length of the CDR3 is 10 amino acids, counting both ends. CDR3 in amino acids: CSAKGYGCTS.

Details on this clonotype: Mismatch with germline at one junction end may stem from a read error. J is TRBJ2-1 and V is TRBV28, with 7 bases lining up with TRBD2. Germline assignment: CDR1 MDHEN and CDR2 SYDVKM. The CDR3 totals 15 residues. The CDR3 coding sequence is TGTGCCAGCCTTCGCCGCGGGAGCTCCTACAACGAGCAGTTCTTC. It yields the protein CASLRRGSSYNEQFF. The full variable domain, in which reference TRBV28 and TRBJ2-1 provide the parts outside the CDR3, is DVKVTQSSRYLVKRTGEKVFLECVQDMDHENMFWYRQDPGLGLRLIYFSYDVKMKEKGDIPEGYSVSREKKERFSLILESASTNQTSMYLCASLRRGSSYNEQFFGPGTRLTVL.

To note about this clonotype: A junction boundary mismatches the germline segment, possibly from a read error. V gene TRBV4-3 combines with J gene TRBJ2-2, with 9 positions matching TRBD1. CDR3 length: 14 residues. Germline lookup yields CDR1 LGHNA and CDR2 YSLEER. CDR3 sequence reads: CASSHRGLAGELFF. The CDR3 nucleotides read TGCGCCAGTAGCCACAGGGGGCTGGCCGGGGAGCTGTTTTTT.